Listed below are T cell receptor beta chains from one sample, sequenced in a study of blood T cell repertoires in COVID-19. TCRdb's table, derived via immunoSEQ multiplex PCR, lists solely in-frame clones and lacks some. Of 130,000 to 150,000 clones detected, 80% appear once; the ten largest clones hold approximately 3.4%. The sequencing sample was made of peripheral blood. These receptors came from a man aged 65 to 85 who had recovered from COVID-19. Both conserved end residues are part of each CDR3. Each record gives: V gene, J gene, D gene, clone size, CDR3 protein, CDR3 DNA. The D gene is left open where the match is weak. The size of a clone is reported for some rows only, either as once, few or many, or as a class for expanded clones.

>TRBV30|TRBJ1-2|-|few
CAWSVARTVVEGYTF
TGTGCCTGGAGTGTAGCTAGAACGGTGGTCGAGGGCTACACCTTC
>TRBV7-3|TRBJ1-1|-|-
CASSFSMNTEAFF
TGTGCCAGCAGCTTTTCAATGAACACTGAAGCTTTCTTT
>TRBV3-1/TRBV3-2|TRBJ1-4|TRBD1|few
CASSLGQGEGKLFF
TGTGCCAGCAGCCTGGGACAGGGGGAAGGAAAACTGTTTTTT
>TRBV6-6|TRBJ2-5|TRBD2|-
CASSLTSGRLQETQYF
TGTGCCAGCAGCTTGACTAGCGGGAGGCTTCAAGAGACCCAGTACTTC
>TRBV19|TRBJ2-1|TRBD2|-
CASSFTGLAGVMSYNEQFF
TGTGCCAGTAGCTTTACGGGACTAGCGGGAGTAATGTCCTACAATGAGCAGTTCTTC
>TRBV28|TRBJ2-5|-|-
CASRRASQETQYF
TGTGCCAGCAGGAGGGCGTCCCAAGAGACCCAGTACTTC
>TRBV30|TRBJ1-5|-|few
CAWSEVGAGQRPQHF
TGTGCCTGGAGTGAAGTGGGTGCAGGGCAACGGCCCCAGCATTTT
>TRBV7-9|TRBJ2-2|TRBD2|-
CASSFGFTSGTGELFF
TGTGCCAGCAGCTTCGGGTTCACTAGCGGCACCGGGGAGCTGTTTTTT
>TRBV30|TRBJ2-2|-|-
CAGQGLSNGELFF
TGTGCCGGCCAGGGACTCAGCAACGGGGAGCTGTTTTTT
>TRBV30|TRBJ1-3|-|many
CAWSGGGNTIYF
TGTGCCTGGAGCGGGGGAGGAAACACCATATATTTT
>TRBV13|TRBJ2-7|-|-
CASSLGPSYEQYF
TGTGCCAGCAGCTTAGGCCCGTCCTACGAGCAGTACTTC
>TRBV6-6|TRBJ1-4|TRBD1|-
CASSSQGAREKLFF
TGTGCCAGCAGTTCGCAGGGGGCAAGGGAAAAACTGTTTTTT
>TRBV18|TRBJ1-5|-|-
CASSPGGGGQPQHF
TGTGCCAGCTCACCGGGGGGGGGAGGCCAGCCCCAGCATTTT
>TRBV2|TRBJ2-3|-|-
CASSRRQAGTDTQYF
TGTGCCAGCAGTCGTCGACAGGCCGGCACAGATACGCAGTATTTT
>TRBV6-1|TRBJ1-6|-|-
CASSDSGLIPLSPLHF
TGTGCCAGCAGTGATTCAGGACTGATTCCCCTCTCACCCCTCCACTTT
>TRBV30|TRBJ2-7|-|many
CAWSGETGSYEQYF
TGTGCCTGGAGCGGGGAGACGGGCTCATACGAGCAGTACTTC
>TRBV21-1|TRBJ2-6|-|few
CASSKGQAGFSGANVLTF
TGTGCCAGCAGCAAAGGGCAGGCAGGATTCTCTGGGGCCAACGTCCTGACTTTC
>TRBV29-1|TRBJ2-3|-|-
CSEAFPGTDTQYF
TGCAGCGAAGCGTTCCCCGGCACAGATACGCAGTATTTT
>TRBV29-1|TRBJ2-1|-|-
CSALGADEQFF
TGCAGCGCTCTGGGGGCGGATGAGCAGTTCTTC
>TRBV3-1/TRBV3-2|TRBJ1-2|-|-
CASSQGGSEWENYGYTF
TGTGCCAGCAGCCAAGGGGGTAGCGAGTGGGAAAACTATGGCTACACCTTC
>TRBV19|TRBJ1-2|TRBD1|-
CASSILQGGTYGYTF
TGTGCCAGTAGTATCCTACAGGGGGGGACCTATGGCTACACCTTC
>TRBV5-4|TRBJ2-3|-|-
CASSLGQETDTQYF
TGTGCCAGCAGCTTGGGACAGGAAACAGATACGCAGTATTTT
>TRBV5-1|TRBJ2-4|-|-
CASSFGGGRENIQYF
TGCGCCAGCAGCTTTGGGGGCGGACGGGAAAACATTCAGTACTTC
>TRBV18|TRBJ2-1|TRBD2|-
CASSPGLAVRSYNEQFF
TGTGCCAGCTCACCCGGACTAGCGGTAAGGTCCTACAATGAGCAGTTCTTC
>TRBV6-5|TRBJ1-4|TRBD1|-
CASSRDRFNEKLFF
TGTGCCAGCAGCCGGGACAGGTTTAATGAAAAACTGTTTTTT
>TRBV6-5|TRBJ2-1|-|-
CASRLAVLPQFF
TGTGCCAGCAGATTAGCGGTCCTCCCGCAGTTCTTC
>TRBV19|TRBJ2-1|-|-
CASSMNPGWDEQFF
TGTGCCAGTAGTATGAATCCCGGGTGGGATGAGCAGTTCTTC
>TRBV5-4|TRBJ2-7|TRBD2|-
CASSLGSSGSSYEQYF
TGTGCCAGCAGCTTGGGTTCGAGCGGGAGCTCCTACGAGCAGTACTTC
>TRBV4-1|TRBJ2-1|TRBD2|-
CASSQGPGRGRVYNEQFF
TGCGCCAGCAGCCAAGGCCCCGGGCGGGGGAGAGTTTACAATGAGCAGTTCTTC
>TRBV5-1|TRBJ1-1|-|-
CASSLEATVINTEAFF
TGCGCCAGCAGCTTGGAGGCGACAGTGATCAACACTGAAGCTTTCTTT
>TRBV14|TRBJ2-3|TRBD1|few
CASSHRDRGTDTQYF
TGTGCCAGCAGCCACCGGGACAGGGGAACAGATACGCAGTATTTT
>TRBV19|TRBJ2-1|TRBD1|-
CASSFLEGGREQFF
TGTGCCAGTAGTTTTCTAGAAGGGGGCAGAGAGCAGTTCTTC
>TRBV27|TRBJ2-5|TRBD2|-
CASTPWGGGETQYF
TGTGCCAGCACCCCCTGGGGGGGAGGGGAGACCCAGTACTTC
>TRBV10-3|TRBJ1-2|-|-
CAISELSYGYTF
TGTGCCATCAGTGAACTCTCCTATGGCTACACCTTC
>TRBV4-1|TRBJ2-2|TRBD2|-
CASSPGLAGVLTGELFF
TGCGCCAGCAGCCCGGGACTAGCGGGAGTATTAACCGGGGAGCTGTTTTTT
>TRBV5-3|TRBJ2-7|-|-
CARSLSRTDFYEQYF
TGTGCCAGAAGCCTTTCACGGACTGACTTCTACGAGCAGTACTTC
>TRBV7-9|TRBJ2-7|TRBD2|-
CASSWTSGSLGEQYF
TGTGCCAGCAGCTGGACTAGCGGGAGTTTGGGCGAGCAGTACTTC
>TRBV9|TRBJ2-2|-|-
CASSHNRGFELFF
TGTGCCAGCTCACACAACCGGGGATTCGAGCTGTTTTTT
>TRBV9|TRBJ2-7|TRBD2|-
CASSVMGSSGYEQYF
TGTGCCAGCAGCGTAATGGGTTCTAGCGGCTACGAGCAGTACTTC
>TRBV2|TRBJ2-7|-|-
CASSGRRAPYEQYF
TGTGCCAGCAGTGGACGGCGGGCCCCCTACGAGCAGTACTTC
>TRBV10-3|TRBJ2-2|TRBD1|once
CAISGAGGDTGELFF
TGTGCCATCAGTGGAGCAGGGGGCGACACCGGGGAGCTGTTTTTT